The 18 T cell receptor beta chains below were found in one sample sequenced in a study of cytomegalovirus exposure and HLA in healthy donors. Assay: immunoSEQ multiplex PCR; the TCRdb copy retains only in-frame clones and omits some. The sample gives about 220,000 clones, 75% to 95% of which show up once; around 1.1% is in the top ten. The sequenced sample was PBMCs. These TCRs come from a woman aged 18-30 years in good health and CMV-seronegative.

This sequence joins TRBV15 and TRBJ1-1; possibly TRBD1 for D (5 bases). The CDR3 has 14 residues. The germline V and J ends were trimmed by 3 bases and 7 bases, with 15 bases remaining between them. Per germline, CDR1 LNHNV and CDR2 YYDKDF (reference sequence). The CDR3 sequence is CATSRTGGANEAFF. As DNA, the CDR3 is TGTGCCACCAGCAGGACGGGCGGGGCTAATGAAGCTTTCTTT. Using reference TRBV15 and TRBJ1-1 for the parts outside the CDR3, the full variable domain is DAMVIQNPRYQVTQFGKPVTLSCSQTLNHNVMYWYQQKSSQAPKLLFHYYDKDFNNEADTPDNFQSRRPNTSFCFLDIRSPGLGDTAMYLCATSRTGGANEAFFGQGTRLTVV.

This clone was counted once. This rearrangement joins TRBV6-1 to TRBJ1-5; D not resolved. V was trimmed by 8 bases and J by 0 bases, leaving 8 bases between them. Germline loops: CDR1 MNHNS, CDR2 SASEGT. CDR3 length equals 13 residues. CDR3 in DNA: TGTGCCAGCGGGCCCTATAGCAATCAGCCCCAGCATTTT. This encodes CASGPYSNQPQHF.

The J gene is TRBJ1-1, the V gene TRBV9, with a tentative D call TRBD1 (6 bases). From germline, CDR1 is SGDLS and CDR2 YYNGEE. The CDR3 is 17 residues long. With 0 bases removed from V and 4 bases from J, the gap between germline ends came to 19 bases. The CDR3 sequence: CASSVGIVGGLTTEAFF. In nucleotides, the CDR3 is TGTGCCAGCAGCGTAGGGATCGTAGGGGGTTTGACCACTGAAGCTTTCTTT. Full variable domain (remainder filled in from reference TRBV9 and TRBJ1-1): DSGVTQTPKHLITATGQRVTLRCSPRSGDLSVYWYQQSLDQGLQFLIQYYNGEERAKGNILERFSAQQFPDLHSELNLSSLELGDSALYFCASSVGIVGGLTTEAFFGQGTRLTVV.

The chain uses TRBV7-3 and TRBJ2-3; TRBD2 aligns across 12 bases. The CDR3 has 16 residues. The germline V gene has CDR1 SGHTA and CDR2 FQGTGA. J lost 3 bases, V lost 3 bases, and 4 bases had no gene match. The CDR3 DNA reads TGTGCCAGCAGCTTGAGACTAGCGGGAGATACAGATACGCAGTATTTT. Translation: CASSLRLAGDTDTQYF.

The V call is TRBV6-5, the J call TRBJ1-1, with D tentatively TRBD1 (6 bases). CDR1 and CDR2 from the germline V gene are MNHEY and SVGAGI. The germline V and J ends were trimmed by 2 bases and 4 bases, with 17 bases remaining between them. The CDR3 is made up of 16 amino acids. The CDR3 reads CASSYTSQGWRTEAFF. The CDR3 DNA follows: TGTGCCAGCAGTTACACCTCACAGGGCTGGCGCACTGAAGCTTTCTTT.

The chain has TRBV2 and TRBJ2-7, with TRBD2 identical over 7 bases. Germline lookup yields CDR1 SNHLY and CDR2 FYNNEI. V lost 7 bases, J lost 5 bases, and 11 bases stayed unmatched. This CDR3 comprises 14 residues. CDR3 sequence (DNA): TGTGCCAGCACCCCCGGACTAGTGCCCGACGAGCAGTACTTC. It encodes CASTPGLVPDEQYF.

CDR3 coding DNA: TGTGCCAGCAGCGCTCCGGGACAGGGGAACACTGAAGCTTTCTTT. Its translation: CASSAPGQGNTEAFF. The chain carries TRBV9 and TRBJ1-1; 9 bases map to TRBD1. With 3 bases clipped from V and 1 base from J, the junction kept 4 bases outside the gene matches. The CDR3 runs to 15 residues. Germline V lookup: CDR1 SGDLS, CDR2 YYNGEE.

This chain joins TRBV30 and TRBJ2-7, with D perhaps TRBD1 (6 bases). V lost 3 bases and J lost 4, with 7 bases in between. The CDR3 sequence is 11 residues long. In germline, CDR1 is GTSNPN, CDR2 SVGIG (reference sequence). The CDR3 reads CAWRRGYEQYF. The CDR3 DNA reads as TGTGCCTGGAGAAGGGGGTACGAGCAGTACTTC.

The chain couples TRBV30 to TRBJ1-3; the match to TRBD1 covers 7 bases. V was clipped by 3 bases and J by 4 bases; unmatched bases: 3. The CDR3 runs 13 residues. The germline V gene has CDR1 GTSNPN and CDR2 SVGIG (reference sequence). CDR3: CAWSRDSGNTIYF. The CDR3, as DNA: TGTGCCTGGAGCCGGGACAGCGGAAACACCATATATTTT.

V usage is TRBV19 and J usage is TRBJ1-2, with 8 bases matching TRBD1. This CDR3 comprises 14 residues. CDR1 is LNHDA and CDR2 is SQIVND in the germline V gene (reference sequence). V shed 5 bases and J 8 bases; nucleotides not matched to a gene: 10. The CDR3 DNA is TGTGCCAGTAGTTCAATGGACAGGGCCCCCGGCTACACCTTC. It specifies CASSSMDRAPGYTF.

In its sample, this clone was seen a few times. The rearrangement uses TRBV2 and TRBJ2-7, with 8 bases fitting TRBD1. CDR1 is SNHLY and CDR2 is FYNNEI in the germline V gene. V trimming: 10 bases; J trimming: 3 bases; junction bases outside the gene matches: 2. CDR3 length: 11 residues. The CDR3 region has the DNA TGTGCCACACAGGGGGGCTACGAGCAGTACTTC. Residues: CATQGGYEQYF.

This chain uses TRBV5-6 with TRBJ1-1; D is unclear. Trimming cost V 6 bases and J 0 bases, with 9 bases left between them. CDR1 SGHDT and CDR2 YYEEEE come from the germline V gene. This CDR3 region has 13 residues. CDR3 residues: CASMDSMNTEAFF. In nucleotides, the CDR3 is TGTGCCAGCATGGACTCTATGAACACTGAAGCTTTCTTT.

This clone has a single count. The chain uses TRBV7-2 and TRBJ2-7; D is perhaps TRBD2 (6 bases). Germline lookup yields CDR1 SGHTA and CDR2 FQGNSA. CDR3 length equals 17 residues. V lost 1 base, J lost 1 base, and 17 bases lay in between. The CDR3 region has the DNA TGTGCCAGCAGCTTAGACCATTTGGGGACTGGATCCTACGAGCAGTACTTC. Translated, it gives CASSLDHLGTGSYEQYF.

CDR3 nucleotides: TGTGCCAGCAGCTTGATCCGGGACACCACAGATACGCAGTATTTT. Translated, it gives CASSLIRDTTDTQYF. The chain carries TRBV11-2 and TRBJ2-3, with TRBD1 as a possible D gene (6 bases). V lost 3 bases and J lost 2, with 12 bases in between. The V gene's germline CDR1 is SGHAT and CDR2 FQNNGV. The length of the CDR3 is 15 residues.

The V gene is TRBV7-2, the J gene TRBJ1-2; 7 positions agree with TRBD1. The CDR3 length is 16 residues. V trimming: 1 base; J trimming: 3 bases; junction bases outside the gene matches: 8. Germline CDR1 reads SGHTA; CDR2 reads FQGNSA. The chain's CDR3 is CASSLDNRGWDYGYTF. In DNA form, the CDR3 reads TGTGCCAGCAGCTTAGACAACAGGGGCTGGGACTATGGCTACACCTTC.

This clone showed up just a few times. The chain combines TRBV10-3 with TRBJ2-5; 7 bases map to TRBD2. V lost 4 bases and J lost 1; bases outside the gene matches: 6. The CDR3 totals 15 residues. From germline, CDR1 is ENHRY and CDR2 SYGVKD. This CDR3 is CAISGASGRQETQYF. The CDR3 nucleotides read TGTGCCATCAGTGGAGCTAGCGGTCGCCAAGAGACCCAGTACTTC.

V and J are TRBV7-3 and TRBJ1-6, with TRBD1 as a possible D gene (5 bases). The V gene lost 1 base and the J gene lost 7 bases, with 14 bases spanning the gap. This CDR3 is 16 amino acids long. Germline V lookup: CDR1 SGHTA, CDR2 FQGTGA. The CDR3 DNA is TGTGCCAGCAGCTTAATTAGGGCAGGGTCCAATTCACCCCTCCACTTT. It codes for CASSLIRAGSNSPLHF.

The CDR3 nucleotides are TGTGCCAGCAGTGATTGGGGGGGCTTGGACGAGCAGTACTTC. Its protein is CASSDWGGLDEQYF. V usage is TRBV25-1 and J usage is TRBJ2-7; D may be TRBD2 (7 bases). CDR3 length: 14 amino acids. In germline, CDR1 is MGHDK, CDR2 SYGVNS. The V end lost 3 bases, the J end lost 5 bases, and 14 bases lay between the germline ends.